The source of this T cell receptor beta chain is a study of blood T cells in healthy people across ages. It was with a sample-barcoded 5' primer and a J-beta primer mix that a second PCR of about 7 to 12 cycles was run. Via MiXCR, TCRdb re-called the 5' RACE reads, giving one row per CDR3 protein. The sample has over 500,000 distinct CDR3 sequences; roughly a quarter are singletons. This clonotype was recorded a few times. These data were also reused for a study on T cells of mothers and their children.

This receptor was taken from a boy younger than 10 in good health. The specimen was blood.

CDR3 sequence (DNA): TGTGCCAGCCGACTAGCGGGACGCCTCGAGCAGTACTTC. The encoded protein is CASRLAGRLEQYF. The chain has TRBV13 and TRBJ2-7; TRBD2 aligns across 11 bases. V gave up 8 bases and J gave up 6 bases; unmatched junction bases: 6. This CDR3 has 13 residues. Germline V gives CDR1 PRHDT, CDR2 FYEKMQ (reference sequence).